This T cell receptor (beta chain) was documented in a study of neoadjuvant nivolumab and ipilimumab in lung cancer. Points from the study as a whole: Resected tumors had greater TCR richness and clonality than uninvolved lung. Only two of four nivolumab-treated tumors gained richness and clonality by surgery.

On this clone itself: The antigen is unknown.

CDR3 length: 19 residues. CDR1 is SEHNR, CDR2 FQNEAQ, per germline (reference sequence). V was pared by 5 bases and J by 4 bases, with 14 bases of the junction left unmatched. Sequencing used immunoSEQ multiplex PCR; TCRdb keeps in-frame clones, though not all of them. The repertoire holds about 3,800 clones, with 88% as singletons. The receptor comes from an adult with non-small cell lung cancer. The rearrangement links TRBV7-9 to TRBJ2-3; 14 nucleotides line up with TRBD2. The sample here was adjacent normal lung tissue, taken after neoadjuvant nivolumab, alone or with ipilimumab, at or shortly before surgery. Here the CDR3 DNA reads TGTGCCAGCAGCGCACCCCCGGGACTAGCGGGAGTGAACCCAGATACGCAGTATTTT. Protein: CASSAPPGLAGVNPDTQYF.